This section outlines one TCR beta chain sequence together with its context. Which antigen it targets is not known. No base quality information exists; no much larger clone differs at one position. The record originates from a study of technical replicates of blood from a few donors (dated by TCRdb to 2015 to 2018). Library creation used the immunoSEQ multiplex PCR assay. TCRdb mirrors the immuneACCESS table, restricted to in-frame sequences. Some clones are absent from its copies; in checked studies, under half trace to an unresolved V gene, and the reason for the others is unknown. For this sample there are around 98,000 clones; around 95% appear just once. The top ten clones comprise approximately 0.23% of the sample. From the cysteine up to the phenylalanine, the CDR3 has a length of 16 residues. Only the CDR3 DNA is retained, 48 bases long and in frame from the first base. CDR1 and CDR2 are drawn from the germline V gene: SGDLS, YYNGEE. V is clipped by 0 bases and J by 0 bases, and the sequence between their germline boundaries is 7 bases long.

The sequenced material came from T cells isolated from PBMCs. The receptor was isolated from a human donor in good health. The sequence joins TRBV9 to TRBJ1-6; the D region possibly corresponds to TRBD1 (6 bases align). The CDR3 has the sequence CASSVGGGSYNSPLHF. The nucleotide sequence reads TGTGCCAGCAGCGTAGGAGGGGGCTCCTATAATTCACCCCTCCACTTT.